This TCR beta chain was obtained from a study of graft-versus-host responses after intestinal transplantation. About the research overall: Recipients across the board were started on anti-thymocyte globulin induction, then kept on tacrolimus and steroids for two to four years.

Findings and limits, study-wide: Some GvH clones were seen earlier in gut or blood, suggesting intestinal origin.

This clone was counted once. The antigen remains undetermined. The V gene lost 0 bases and the J gene lost 1 base, with 12 bases spanning the gap. The CDR3 sequence is 16 residues long. From germline, CDR1 is LNHNV and CDR2 YYDKDF (reference sequence). Data came from immunoSEQ multiplex PCR; TCRdb stores just in-frame clones and leaves some out. The table records 80,000 to 85,000 clones, 75% to 95% of them present only once. The V call is TRBV15, the J call TRBJ1-1; possibly TRBD1 for D (5 bases). The receptor comes from a human donor who received an intestinal transplant. The sequencing here drew on unstimulated CD4+ T cells sorted from spleen or lymph node cells, taken before intestinal transplant. The CDR3 here is CATSRDRGFRNTEAFF. The CDR3 DNA reads as TGTGCCACCAGCAGAGATAGGGGTTTCCGGAACACTGAAGCTTTCTTT.